These T cell receptor beta chains were read from a single sample in a study of blood T cell repertoires in COVID-19. Assay used: immunoSEQ multiplex PCR; TCRdb lists only in-frame clones, some missing. The sample has around 92,000 clones, roughly 70% seen once. Sequenced material: peripheral blood. Receptors originate from a man in his 70s with COVID-19, enrolled during active disease. CDR3s leave out the opening cysteine and the closing phenylalanine or tryptophan. The order of the fields is CDR3 length, J gene, V gene, CDR3 protein.

12	TRBJ2-7	TRBV10-3	AISGGTSGYEQY
11	TRBJ2-1	TRBV19	ASSPTGIHEQF
13	TRBJ2-2	TRBV10-3	AIKVQGQGAGELF
13	TRBJ2-7	TRBV29-1	SVDPRRPNSYEQY
11	TRBJ2-7	TRBV7-2	ASSPLRFAEQY
10	TRBJ2-1	TRBV12-3/TRBV12-4	ASSLSYYEQF
13	TRBJ2-1	TRBV7-9	ATIPGLEKNNEQF
14	TRBJ1-3	TRBV3-1/TRBV3-2	ASSQKGPGSGNTIY
13	TRBJ2-1	TRBV11-1	ASSLAAGGFGEQF
13	TRBJ2-3	TRBV5-1	ASSWTGLGTDTQY
8	TRBJ2-7	TRBV20-1	SATYYEQY
13	TRBJ2-3	TRBV28	ASTRQGTRGRRQY
13	TRBJ1-1	TRBV5-1	ASSRTGQGNTEAF
14	TRBJ2-7	TRBV7-2	ASSLALGHQPYEQY
15	TRBJ2-5	TRBV4-3	ASSQEDRGRNSETQY
11	TRBJ2-1	TRBV7-2	ASSSGLGNEQF
14	TRBJ2-5	TRBV27	ASSARYPTGGETQY
13	TRBJ1-1	TRBV4-2	ASSLPDRVNTEAF
14	TRBJ1-4	TRBV28	ASSISLRGLTGKLF
16	TRBJ2-1	TRBV29-1	SVEWRLAGGGAYNEQF
12	TRBJ2-5	TRBV5-1	ASSLGQGTQTQY
12	TRBJ2-7	TRBV15	ATSRDSGSYEQY
10	TRBJ1-3	TRBV28	ASSTLGNTIY
14	TRBJ1-6	TRBV7-6	ASSRDTAAGNSPLH
13	TRBJ2-7	TRBV5-1	ASSSRRDRDYEQY
12	TRBJ2-1	TRBV13	ASSLGQGYNEQF
12	TRBJ2-7	TRBV6-6	ASSYLTGGDEQY
12	TRBJ1-2	TRBV27	ASSRTGVVYGYT
13	TRBJ2-5	TRBV6-5	ASRRQGANTETQY